These T cell receptor beta chains were read from a single sample in a study of blood T cell repertoires in COVID-19. The protocol was immunoSEQ multiplex PCR, while the TCRdb copy is restricted to in-frame clones and leaves out a portion. The data hold about 150,000 clones, with 89% observed a single time. Sequenced: peripheral blood. Every receptor here comes from a human donor in a cohort sampled during active COVID-19. The CDR3 runs from the conserved cysteine through the conserved F or W. D genes are given only for firm matches. Clone sizes are given selectively: once, few, many, or a class where the clone is expanded.

CASRAGEGRWTEAFF	TGTGCCAGCAGAGCAGGGGAAGGTCGATGGACTGAAGCTTTCTTT	NA	TRBV9	TRBJ1-1	NA
CSVEAGGGDQPQHF	TGCAGCGTTGAAGCGGGTGGCGGAGATCAGCCCCAGCATTTT	NA	TRBV29-1	TRBJ1-5	NA
CASSVQGSTEAFF	TGTGCCAGCAGCGTTCAGGGAAGCACTGAAGCTTTCTTT	NA	TRBV5-8	TRBJ1-1	NA
CASSVGGSYEQYF	TGTGCCAGCAGCGTGGGGGGCTCCTACGAGCAGTACTTC	NA	TRBV11-2	TRBJ2-7	NA
CASSLVSSGDVEQFF	TGTGCCAGCAGCTTAGTTTCTAGCGGGGATGTTGAGCAGTTCTTC	NA	TRBV11-1	TRBJ2-1	TRBD2
CASRNLAGTRLVQETQYF	TGTGCCAGCAGAAACCTAGCGGGCACTAGGCTAGTCCAAGAGACCCAGTACTTC	NA	TRBV11-2	TRBJ2-5	TRBD2
CASSLLDRLGVSPLHF	TGTGCCAGCAGTTTATTGGACCGGCTGGGAGTTTCACCCCTCCACTTT	NA	TRBV27	TRBJ1-6	NA
CASSGGTDDNSPLHF	TGTGCCAGCAGCGGTGGGACTGACGACAATTCACCCCTCCACTTT	NA	TRBV9	TRBJ1-6	NA
CASSLTPYTDTQYF	TGCGCCAGCAGCTTGACCCCCTACACAGATACGCAGTATTTT	NA	TRBV5-1	TRBJ2-3	NA
CASSPRTGGYGYTF	TGTGCCAGTAGTCCTAGGACGGGGGGCTATGGCTACACCTTC	NA	TRBV19	TRBJ1-2	NA
CASSYEGGDYNEQFF	TGTGCCAGCAGCTACGAGGGAGGCGACTACAATGAGCAGTTCTTC	NA	TRBV7-8	TRBJ2-1	NA
CASSGWTGIPYEQYF	TGTGCCAGCAGCGGCTGGACAGGGATCCCCTACGAGCAGTACTTC	NA	TRBV11-2	TRBJ2-7	TRBD1
CASSPRLAGSEQFF	TGTGCCAGCAGCCCTCGTTTAGCGGGGTCTGAGCAGTTCTTC	NA	TRBV7-9	TRBJ2-1	TRBD2
CASSLWLAGGPAGELFF	TGTGCCAGCAGTTTATGGCTAGCGGGGGGGCCGGCCGGGGAGCTGTTTTTT	NA	TRBV27	TRBJ2-2	TRBD2
CASSSQGDEKLFF	TGTGCCAGCAGCTCCCAGGGGGATGAAAAACTGTTTTTT	NA	TRBV7-9	TRBJ1-4	TRBD1
CASSGGGGDNEQFF	TGTGCCAGCAGCGGCGGGGGCGGGGACAATGAGCAGTTCTTC	NA	TRBV9	TRBJ2-1	NA
CASSLPGVEDEQYF	TGTGCCAGCAGTTTGCCAGGGGTGGAGGACGAGCAGTACTTC	NA	TRBV5-4	TRBJ2-7	NA
CASSPRGLAGGQGTGELFF	TGTGCCAGCAGCCCACGAGGACTAGCGGGGGGGCAGGGCACCGGGGAGCTGTTTTTT	NA	TRBV7-3	TRBJ2-2	TRBD2
CASSSPAAGTGGANEQFF	TGTGCCAGCAGCTCACCCGCTGCCGGGACAGGGGGTGCCAATGAGCAGTTCTTC	once	TRBV11-2	TRBJ2-1	TRBD1
CASSGWRGSTDTQYF	TGTGCCAGCAGTGGTTGGCGGGGGAGCACAGATACGCAGTATTTT	NA	TRBV2	TRBJ2-3	TRBD2
CASSSYRTGGTDTQYF	TGTGCCAGCAGCTCCTATAGGACAGGGGGAACAGATACGCAGTATTTT	NA	TRBV6-6	TRBJ2-3	TRBD1
CAISREGAANYEQYF	TGTGCCATCAGTCGAGAGGGGGCCGCCAACTACGAGCAGTACTTC	NA	TRBV10-3	TRBJ2-7	TRBD1
CASSAGDSSGYTF	TGTGCCAGCAGCGCTGGGGACAGTAGCGGCTACACCTTC	NA	TRBV9	TRBJ1-2	TRBD1
CASSFPGQGEETQYF	TGTGCCAGCAGCTTTCCGGGACAGGGGGAAGAGACCCAGTACTTC	NA	TRBV5-4	TRBJ2-5	TRBD1
CASSQGGGMPYEQYF	TGCGCCAGCAGCCAAGGCGGGGGCATGCCCTACGAGCAGTACTTC	NA	TRBV4-1	TRBJ2-7	NA
CASSKPPRYTDTQYF	TGTGCCAGCAGCAAACCTCCCAGATACACAGATACGCAGTATTTT	NA	TRBV21-1	TRBJ2-3	NA
CASSISSGLYNEQFF	TGTGCCAGTAGTATCTCTAGCGGCCTATACAATGAGCAGTTCTTC	NA	TRBV19	TRBJ2-1	TRBD2
CASSVGTDYNEQFF	TGCGCCAGCAGCGTGGGGACAGATTACAATGAGCAGTTCTTC	NA	TRBV5-1	TRBJ2-1	TRBD1
CASSEGGSYGYTF	TGTGCCAGCAGTGAGGGGGGGTCCTATGGCTACACCTTC	NA	TRBV25-1	TRBJ1-2	NA
CASSQGDQPQHF	TGTGCCAGCAGCCAAGGCGATCAGCCCCAGCATTTT	NA	TRBV3-1/TRBV3-2	TRBJ1-5	NA
CSARDSYGYTF	TGCAGTGCCAGGGACAGCTATGGCTACACCTTC	NA	TRBV20-1	TRBJ1-2	TRBD1
CASSQAPVLIQETQYF	TGTGCCAGCAGCCAAGCACCGGTCCTAATTCAAGAGACCCAGTACTTC	NA	TRBV4-2	TRBJ2-5	NA
CASSLISVGSEAFF	TGCGCCAGCAGCTTGATCTCCGTCGGGTCTGAAGCTTTCTTT	few	TRBV5-1	TRBJ1-1	NA
CASSHNGGVYNEQFF	TGCGCCAGCAGCCATAACGGGGGGGTATACAATGAGCAGTTCTTC	NA	TRBV4-3	TRBJ2-1	TRBD2
CASRQAVYSNQPQHF	TGTGCCAGCAGACAGGCGGTATATAGCAATCAGCCCCAGCATTTT	NA	TRBV6-5	TRBJ1-5	NA
CASSTTGPNEQFF	TGTGCCAGCAGCACGACAGGGCCCAATGAGCAGTTCTTC	NA	TRBV9	TRBJ2-1	TRBD1
CASSTDRGIHEQYF	TGTGCCAGCAGCACCGACAGGGGTATCCACGAGCAGTACTTC	NA	TRBV9	TRBJ2-7	TRBD1
CASSFRGGTDTQYF	TGTGCCAGCAGCTTTCGCGGGGGCACAGATACGCAGTATTTT	NA	TRBV5-6	TRBJ2-3	NA
CASSLGWGTGVQSPLHF	TGCGCCAGCAGCTTGGGTTGGGGGACAGGGGTACAATCACCCCTCCACTTT	NA	TRBV5-1	TRBJ1-6	TRBD1
CASTPQGPFTGELFF	TGTGCCAGCACCCCACAGGGGCCGTTCACCGGGGAGCTGTTTTTT	NA	TRBV6-5	TRBJ2-2	TRBD1
CASRRGDRGNSPLHF	TGTGCCAGTAGAAGGGGGGACAGGGGTAATTCACCCCTCCACTTT	NA	TRBV19	TRBJ1-6	TRBD1
CASSQRGGQNEQFF	TGTGCCAGCAGCCAAAGGGGGGGGCAAAATGAGCAGTTCTTC	NA	TRBV3-1/TRBV3-2	TRBJ2-1	NA
CASMGRTGELFF	TGTGCCAGCATGGGGAGGACCGGGGAGCTGTTTTTT	NA	TRBV6-5	TRBJ2-2	NA
CASSATGTTEAFF	TGTGCCAGCAGTGCGACAGGGACTACTGAAGCTTTCTTT	NA	TRBV6-4	TRBJ1-1	TRBD1
CASSSRTGTGGVTDYTF	TGTGCCAGCAGCTCACGAACCGGGACAGGGGGCGTTACGGACTACACCTTC	NA	TRBV7-8	TRBJ1-2	TRBD1
CASTPSVANYGYTF	TGTGCCAGTACCCCCTCTGTAGCCAACTATGGCTACACCTTC	many	TRBV19	TRBJ1-2	NA
CASRVSGGLGNIQYF	TGTGCCAGCAGGGTCAGCGGGGGGCTGGGGAACATTCAGTACTTC	NA	TRBV6-5	TRBJ2-4	TRBD2
CSVLRPGLGSTDTQYF	TGCAGCGTCCTCAGACCGGGACTAGGGAGCACAGATACGCAGTATTTT	NA	TRBV29-1	TRBJ2-3	TRBD2
CASSRRGYTGELFF	TGTGCCAGCAGCCGACGGGGGTACACCGGGGAGCTGTTTTTT	few	TRBV13	TRBJ2-2	NA
CASSLTHRGTNEQFF	TGTGCCAGCAGCTTAACCCACAGGGGAACGAATGAGCAGTTCTTC	NA	TRBV7-6	TRBJ2-1	TRBD1
CASSGEGARDEKLFF	TGTGCCAGCAGCGGCGAGGGGGCGAGGGATGAAAAACTGTTTTTT	NA	TRBV7-8	TRBJ1-4	TRBD1